By sample share, the clone carrying this T cell receptor (beta chain) is medium-sized. What it binds is not known. This sample was taken from a study of T cell responses to AZD1222 COVID-19 vaccine. General study findings and limits: At study baseline, merely over 5 AZD1222 recipients were seropositive. Clonal diversity may have been underestimated in mostly white British donors. Vaccine-associated CD4 TCRs spanned spike, dominant at 160-218 and 743-854.

This table comes from immunoSEQ multiplex PCR, and its TCRdb copy is limited to in-frame clones, with some not included. The sample includes roughly 110,000 clones, 87% of them seen just once. Sequencing used peripheral blood, obtained on day 0 of AZD1222 vaccination. This receptor was obtained from an adult in good health.

DNA of the CDR3: TGCGCCAGCAGCCAAGATTCTCCGGGGGGGCCCGGTGAGCAGTTCTTC. Translating gives CASSQDSPGGPGEQFF. The chain combines TRBV4-3 with TRBJ2-1; 8 bases agree with TRBD2. The germline gives CDR1 LGHNA, CDR2 YSLEER. V shed 0 bases, J shed 9 bases, and the junction held 10 bases outside the gene matches. CDR3 length: 16 amino acids.